The 9 T cell receptor beta chains reported below all come from one sample, sequenced in a study of shared T cell receptors in the human thymus listed by TCRdb under 2021. Libraries were constructed by the immunoSEQ multiplex PCR assay. The source is immuneACCESS, and TCRdb retained only in-frame sequences with V and J called. Part of the clones is not carried over; for the studies checked, unresolved V genes explain less than half of this, and the remainder is unexplained. Across this sample there are about 610,000 clones, with roughly 88% seen only once. The ten largest clones capture 0.0095% to 0.011% of the sample. The sample also formed part of further work on human thymus T cells.

Sequencing was performed on thymocytes. These receptors originate from a boy in the first two years of life with a congenital heart defect. Donor details come from another sample of the same person, matched by shared clones.

V is TRBV5-6 and J is TRBJ2-7; TRBD1 matches at 7 bases. The CDR3 extends over 16 amino acids. Per germline, CDR1 SGHDT and CDR2 YYEEEE. Trimming removed 4 bases from V and 0 bases from J; junction bases left unmatched: 10. The CDR3 loop is CASSPDLGGHSYEQYF. The DNA of the CDR3 is TGTGCCAGCAGCCCGGATTTAGGGGGCCACTCCTACGAGCAGTACTTC. The full variable domain, completed using reference TRBV5-6 and TRBJ2-7, is DAGVTQSPTHLIKTRGQQVTLRCSPKSGHDTVSWYQQALGQGPQFIFQYYEEEERQRGNFPDRFSGHQFPNYSSELNVNALLLGDSALYLCASSPDLGGHSYEQYFGPGTRLTVT.

The V and J genes are TRBV6-1 and TRBJ2-7, with TRBD1 as a possible D gene (6 bases). The CDR3 length is 16 residues. Germline V CDR1 and CDR2: MNHNS, SASEGT. Trimming took 2 bases from V and 3 from J, leaving 17 bases between them. The CDR3 region is CASSEKQGNFYYEQYF. CDR3 bases: TGTGCCAGCAGTGAAAAACAGGGTAACTTTTACTACGAGCAGTACTTC.

The count of this clone is one. The chain links TRBV28 to TRBJ2-7; possible D gene TRBD1, 5 bases. V was trimmed by 4 bases and J by 3 bases, leaving 31 bases between them. The CDR3 loop spans 20 amino acids. Per germline, CDR1 MDHEN and CDR2 SYDVKM. Here the CDR3 DNA reads TGTGCCAGCAGTTCAGAATTTGAAGTCGAGACAGAAGGTTTCTTCTACGAGCAGTACTTC. Its translation: CASSSEFEVETEGFFYEQYF.

The chain combines TRBV4-3 with TRBJ2-5; D unclear. Trimming removed 0 bases from V and 5 bases from J, with 7 bases in between. From germline, CDR1 is LGHNA and CDR2 YSLEER. The CDR3 sequence is 13 residues long. CDR3 amino acids: CASSQDHQETQYF. The CDR3 DNA follows: TGCGCCAGCAGCCAAGATCATCAGGAGACCCAGTACTTC.

A remark on this clone: One end of the junction is discordant with germline, which a read error may explain. CDR3 sequence: CASLTLPGNAEAFF. In DNA, the CDR3 is TGTGCCAGCCTTACCCTCCCGGGGAACGCTGAAGCTTTCTTT. This chain links TRBV28 with TRBJ1-1, with D unresolved. Germline loops: CDR1 MDHEN, CDR2 SYDVKM. This CDR3 has 14 residues.

The chain recombines TRBV4-3 with TRBJ2-7, with 12 bases identical to TRBD2. CDR1 and CDR2 (germline): LGHNA, YSLEER. The length of the CDR3 is 15 residues. Losses at the gene ends were 1 base for V and 6 bases for J; bases not matched to a gene: 4. The CDR3 nucleotides read TGCGCCAGCAGCCAAGGTGGGACTAGCGGGTGCGAGCAGTACTTC. Translated, it gives CASSQGGTSGCEQYF.

The V gene is TRBV6-6, the J gene TRBJ2-2; perhaps TRBD2 as D (6 bases). From germline, CDR1 is MNHNY and CDR2 SVGAGI (reference sequence). The CDR3 is made up of 15 amino acids. Trimming pared 2 bases from V and 3 bases from J, leaving 10 bases between. The CDR3, as DNA: TGTGCCAGCAGTTACGTGGGGGGAGACACCGGGGAGCTGTTTTTT. Its translation: CASSYVGGDTGELFF.

The V gene is TRBV30, the J gene TRBJ2-7; D gene ambiguous. V lost 2 bases to trimming and J lost 0 bases, with 14 bases between them. The CDR3 has 15 amino acids. Germline V CDR1 and CDR2: GTSNPN, SVGIG (reference sequence). CDR3 protein: CAWSRVSRISYEQYF. The CDR3, as DNA: TGTGCCTGGAGTCGGGTCTCGAGGATCTCCTACGAGCAGTACTTC.

The J gene is TRBJ1-5, the V gene TRBV19; TRBD1 agrees at 7 bases. The germline CDR1 and CDR2 sequences are LNHDA and SQIVND (reference sequence). The CDR3 is 16 amino acids. J gave up 0 bases and V 5 bases, and 7 bases lay outside the gene matches. CDR3 coding DNA: TGTGCCAGTAGTGCCCGAGGACAGGTTAGCAATCAGCCCCAGCATTTT. Translation: CASSARGQVSNQPQHF.